The present TCR beta chain was sequenced within a study of beta chain features in type 1 diabetes. Across the study: Cell yields, gender and age were similar in healthy donors and patients.

This clone has only one observation. The antigen remains undetermined. Averaging approximately 0.11 L, one heparinised blood draw was given by each donor. Every bit of the isolated RNA underwent reverse transcription, so sequencing read expressed TCRB transcripts. Some clones are missing from TCRdb's copy, which holds only in-frame ones; the method was immunoSEQ multiplex PCR. The sample carries 150,000 to 200,000 clones, around 63% recorded once. Study-level results: HLA influence on TCRB rearrangement stayed unresolved here. TCRB CDR3s from Type 1 diabetes patients were moderately but significantly shorter in all four CD4+ subsets.

This TCR was recovered from a man under 40 with type 1 diabetes. Sequencing was carried out using naive CD4+ T cells from blood.

This CDR3 reads CASSLTGVPQYF. CDR3 DNA sequence: TGCGCCAGCAGTCTGACAGGGGTCCCCCAGTACTTC. The V call is TRBV23-1, the J call TRBJ2-5, with TRBD1 identical over 8 bases. TRBV23-1 is identified as an open reading frame with a role that is uncertain. The ends lost 4 bases at V and 9 bases at J; junction bases unmatched: 4. This CDR3 has 12 amino acids.